The clone carrying this TCR beta chain has at least ten counts. These data are taken from a study of human T cells and chemical hapten exposure. During construction of the library, unique molecular identifiers were attached to individual cDNA molecules for quantitative, reproducible TCR counting. TCRdb ran MiXCR on the RACE reads and lists one entry per CDR3 protein. The data hold approximately 370,000 distinct CDR3 sequences, with around 5.5% observed a single time. The time point denotes: pre-sensitization, week 0. The treatment is: therapeutic diphenylcyclopropenone sensitization with weekly scalp DPC. This CDR3 is 13 amino acids long. The V end lost 1 base, the J end lost 10 bases, and 12 bases lay between the germline ends. Germline loops: CDR1 SGHKS, CDR2 YYEKEE (reference sequence).

The chain has TRBV5-5 and TRBJ2-1; D might be TRBD1 (5 bases). The origin of this receptor is a woman aged 18-30 years with alopecia areata. Some clones in this sample may be carry-over from other donors' samples. The specimen comprised whole blood, sampled in connection with sensitization to the hapten diphenylcyclopropenone (DPC). The CDR3 loop is CASSLNGQGEQFF. CDR3 DNA sequence: TGTGCCAGCAGCTTGAACGGTCAGGGAGAGCAGTTCTTC.